One and the same sample provided the 6 T cell receptor beta chains below, sequenced in a study of spatial heterogeneity in lung cancer. Stated time point: sample taken at primary tumor resection. The input material, whole RNA from tumor, nontumor lung or frozen PBMC, was sequenced unsorted. TCRdb independently ran MiXCR on the 5' RACE reads; one entry per CDR3 protein. The profile shows roughly 15,000 distinct CDR3 sequences, 7.5% to 10% of them singletons. Specimen: PBMCs, collected at surgery. These receptor sequences come from a female donor with early-stage non-small cell lung cancer.

Of note for this clonotype: Possible read error: a much larger clone is one base away. This rearrangement joins TRBV2 to TRBJ2-1; 8 positions agree with TRBD1. The CDR3 consists of 13 residues. CDR1 and CDR2 from the germline V gene are SNHLY and FYNNEI. CDR3 in amino acids: CASTFQGANGQFF. The CDR3 DNA sequence: TGTGCCAGCACCTTTCAGGGGGCGAATGGGCAGTTCTTC.

The chain has TRBV28 and TRBJ1-6; no definite D call. Per germline, CDR1 MDHEN and CDR2 SYDVKM. Trimming took 6 bases from V and 0 from J, leaving 18 bases between them. CDR3 size: 18 residues. CDR3 protein: CASREAGVRYSYNSPLHF. For the CDR3, the DNA is TGTGCCAGCAGAGAGGCCGGAGTCCGTTACTCCTATAATTCACCCCTCCACTTT. Complete variable domain (other parts from reference TRBV28 and TRBJ1-6): DVKVTQSSRYLVKRTGEKVFLECVQDMDHENMFWYRQDPGLGLRLIYFSYDVKMKEKGDIPEGYSVSREKKERFSLILESASTNQTSMYLCASREAGVRYSYNSPLHFGNGTRLTVT.

This clonotype was seen only a few times. V is TRBV29-1 and J is TRBJ1-5; the D is unclear. The V end was cut by 6 bases, the J end by 4 bases, with 13 bases between. This CDR3 region has 13 residues. Per the germline V gene, CDR1 is SQVTM and CDR2 is ANQGSEA. CDR3 nucleotide sequence: TGCAGCGTGCGGGATCATGGGAATCAGCCCCAGCATTTT. Its translation is CSVRDHGNQPQHF.

In this sample, this clonotype turned up many times. This chain joins TRBV12-3 or TRBV12-4 and TRBJ1-5; D possibly corresponds to TRBD1 (5 bases). V was cut by 4 bases and J by 6 bases, with 13 bases left in between. The CDR3 sequence is 14 residues long. The CDR3 sequence is CASSSGDPSQPQHF. In nucleotides, the CDR3 is TGTGCCAGCAGTTCCGGGGACCCGAGTCAGCCCCAGCATTTT.

In its sample, this clonotype ranks as medium-sized. This chain links TRBV27 with TRBJ2-7, with 11 positions matching TRBD1. Germline-derived CDR1 and CDR2 are MNHEY and SMNVEV (reference sequence). This CDR3 spans 15 amino acids. The V segment lost 4 bases and the J segment 1 base; nucleotides outside the gene matches: 3. CDR3 in amino acids: CASSSGTGGSYEQYF. DNA for the CDR3: TGTGCCAGCAGTTCCGGGACAGGGGGATCCTACGAGCAGTACTTC.

This clonotype was observed many times. The genes are TRBV18 and TRBJ2-1, with 7 bases identical to TRBD2. Per the germline V gene, CDR1 is KGHSH and CDR2 is LQKENI. The CDR3 runs 14 residues. V gave up 6 bases and J gave up 5 bases; unmatched junction bases: 7. CDR3 nucleotides: TGTGCCAGCTCCCCAGCGGGGAGCCACAATGAGCAGTTCTTC. Protein product: CASSPAGSHNEQFF.